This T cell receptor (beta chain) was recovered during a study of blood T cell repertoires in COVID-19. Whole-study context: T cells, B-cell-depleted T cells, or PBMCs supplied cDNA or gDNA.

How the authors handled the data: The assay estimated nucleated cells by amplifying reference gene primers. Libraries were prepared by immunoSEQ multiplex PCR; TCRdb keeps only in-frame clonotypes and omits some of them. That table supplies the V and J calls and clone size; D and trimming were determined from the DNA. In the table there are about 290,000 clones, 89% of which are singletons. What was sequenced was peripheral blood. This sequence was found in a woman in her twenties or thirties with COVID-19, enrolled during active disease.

Here the CDR3 DNA reads TGTGCCAGCAGGCGGGACTATCTCTACGAGCAGTACTTC. It encodes CASRRDYLYEQYF. The rearrangement links TRBV2 to TRBJ2-7, with 7 bases aligning to TRBD2. The V and J ends lost 6 bases and 3 bases, in that order; junction bases with no gene match: 5. The CDR3 has 13 residues. CDR1 is SNHLY and CDR2 is FYNNEI in the germline V gene.